These 16 T cell receptor beta chains came from one sample sequenced in a study of molecular identifiers for immune sequencing clone quantification. Via MiXCR, TCRdb re-called the PCR reads, giving one row per CDR3 protein. Of under 800,000 distinct CDR3 sequences listed, over 25% are singletons. The material sequenced was naive CD8+ T cells from blood, with Jurkat cell RNA spiked in. Subset here: FACS-sorted CD8+CD4-CCR7+CD45RA+ naive T cells. The receptors come from a human donor in good health. Some libraries in this study had Jurkat cell RNA spiked in.

In this sample, this clonotype turned up a few times. This chain links TRBV7-9 with TRBJ2-1, with 8 bases matching TRBD2. CDR1 and CDR2 (germline): SEHNR, FQNEAQ (reference sequence). CDR3 length: 16 residues. V shed 3 bases, J shed 2 bases, and the junction held 6 bases outside the gene matches. CDR3 region: CASSLHLAGPYNEQFF. The CDR3 coding sequence is TGTGCCAGCAGCTTGCATCTAGCGGGCCCCTACAATGAGCAGTTCTTC.

This clonotype was recorded many times. The V gene is TRBV19, the J gene TRBJ1-5; a weak D match, TRBD1 (6 bases). Trimming stripped 3 bases from V and 4 bases from J, with 10 bases between. This CDR3 spans 14 amino acids. Germline V gene data show CDR1 as LNHDA and CDR2 as SQIVND (reference sequence). DNA of the CDR3: TGTGCCAGTAGTATCGGGACACCTAATCAGCCCCAGCATTTT. Its protein is CASSIGTPNQPQHF.

The chain has TRBV2 and TRBJ2-5, with 7 bases fitting TRBD1. Trimming at V came to 4 bases and at J to 3 bases, leaving 5 bases not matched to a gene. The germline CDR1 and CDR2 sequences are SNHLY and FYNNEI. This CDR3 has 14 residues. Here the CDR3 DNA reads TGTGCCAGCAGTGGGGATACAGGGGAAGAGACCCAGTACTTC. Its protein is CASSGDTGEETQYF.

Concerning this clonotype itself: A read error is possible here, since a much larger clone lies one base away. The chain combines TRBV4-1 with TRBJ2-6; the D gene is possibly TRBD1 (7 bases). The length of the CDR3 is 16 residues. Looked up from germline, CDR1 is MGHRA and CDR2 is YSYEKL. CDR3 protein: CASSQTTGTGVNVLTF. The DNA of the CDR3 is TGCGCCAGCAGCCAAACGACAGGGACTGGGGTCAACGTCCTGACTTTC.

This clonotype was seen more than once but under ten times. The chain employs TRBV7-9 and TRBJ1-2; 7 bases are a match to TRBD1. V gave up 1 base and J gave up 4 bases; unmatched junction bases: 6. The CDR3 length is 15 residues. Germline loops: CDR1 SEHNR, CDR2 FQNEAQ (reference sequence). As DNA, the CDR3 is TGTGCCAGCAGCTTAGAGACAGGGTCAGGCTATGGCTACACCTTC. It encodes CASSLETGSGYGYTF. Full variable domain (rest looked up from reference TRBV7-9 and TRBJ1-2): DTGVSQNPRHKITKRGQNVTFRCDPISEHNRLYWYRQTLGQGPEFLTYFQNEAQLEKSRLLSDRFSAERPKGSFSTLEIQRTEQGDSAMYLCASSLETGSGYGYTFGSGTRLTVV.

As concerns this clonotype: Possible read error: a much larger clone is one base away. The conserved closing phenylalanine or tryptophan is absent in this CDR3, likely reflecting a read error. The J gene is TRBJ2-5, the V gene TRBV24-1; possibly TRBD2 for D (6 bases). The CDR3 loop spans 15 amino acids. V shed 3 bases and J shed 1 base, with 11 bases lying between them. The germline V gene has CDR1 KGHDR and CDR2 SFDVKD. In nucleotides, the CDR3 is TGTGCCACCAGTGATCCTGGGGGGTTCCAAGAGACCCAGTACTCC. This gives the protein CATSDPGGFQETQYS.

Ten or more counts support this clonotype. The V and J genes are TRBV6-6 and TRBJ2-2; D call uncertain. The CDR3 extends over 15 amino acids. The V gene lost 2 bases and the J gene lost 3 bases, with 10 bases spanning the gap. Germline V CDR1 and CDR2: MNHNY, SVGAGI (reference sequence). CDR3 DNA sequence: TGTGCCAGCAGTTACGTGTCTGTAGACACCGGGGAGCTGTTTTTT. Its translation is CASSYVSVDTGELFF.

The genes are TRBV5-4 and TRBJ2-1; TRBD2 aligns across 7 bases. J was trimmed by 3 bases and V by 0 bases; bases with no gene match: 6. The germline gives CDR1 SGHNT, CDR2 YYREEE (reference sequence). This CDR3 contains 16 residues. The CDR3 sequence is CASSLAGTTLYNEQFF. Here the CDR3 DNA reads TGTGCCAGCAGCTTGGCCGGGACTACCCTCTACAATGAGCAGTTCTTC.

The chain has TRBV20-1 and TRBJ2-3, with D tentatively TRBD1 or TRBD2 (6 bases each). V was pared by 6 bases and J by 0 bases, with 16 bases between. The CDR3 has 15 residues. The germline V gene has CDR1 DFQATT and CDR2 SNEGSKA (reference sequence). CDR3 region: CSAKLRGPSTDTQYF. The CDR3, as DNA: TGCAGTGCAAAACTCCGGGGGCCTAGCACAGATACGCAGTATTTT.

Many counts were recorded for this clonotype. This chain links TRBV25-1 with TRBJ2-3; tentatively, D is TRBD1 (6 bases). The V and J ends lost 2 bases and 6 bases respectively, with 9 bases between them. The CDR3 is 13 residues long. In germline, CDR1 is MGHDK, CDR2 SYGVNS. The chain's CDR3 is CASSEGGDDTQYF. Here the CDR3 DNA reads TGTGCCAGCAGTGAAGGGGGCGACGATACGCAGTATTTT.

In this sample, this clonotype turned up many times. The rearrangement uses TRBV28 and TRBJ2-5; D possibly corresponds to TRBD2 (5 bases). With 5 bases removed from V and 4 bases from J, the gap between germline ends came to 11 bases. CDR1 is MDHEN, CDR2 SYDVKM, per germline. CDR3 length equals 13 residues. The CDR3 spells CASSREGPETQYF. As DNA, the CDR3 is TGTGCCAGCAGTCGAGAGGGTCCAGAGACCCAGTACTTC. Filled out from reference TRBV28 and TRBJ2-5, the complete variable domain reads DVKVTQSSRYLVKRTGEKVFLECVQDMDHENMFWYRQDPGLGLRLIYFSYDVKMKEKGDIPEGYSVSREKKERFSLILESASTNQTSMYLCASSREGPETQYFGPGTRLLVL.

The chain recombines TRBV20-1 with TRBJ1-1, with a possible D match to TRBD1 (6 bases). Germline V lookup: CDR1 DFQATT, CDR2 SNEGSKA (reference sequence). This CDR3 contains 16 residues. V was pared by 1 base and J by 2 bases, with 17 bases between. CDR3 amino acids: CSARVFGDIINTEAFF. CDR3 in DNA: TGCAGTGCTAGAGTGTTTGGGGACATAATCAACACTGAAGCTTTCTTT.

V usage is TRBV27 and J usage is TRBJ2-7, with 10 bases identical to TRBD2. Unmatched junction bases numbered 14, after V lost 6 bases and J lost 3 bases. The V gene's germline CDR1 is MNHEY and CDR2 SMNVEV (reference sequence). The length of the CDR3 is 17 residues. The CDR3 nucleotides read TGTGCCAGCAGCCCTGTGGGGCCTAGCGGGAGTAGCTACGAGCAGTACTTC. Protein: CASSPVGPSGSSYEQYF.

This clonotype was detected ten times or more. The chain employs TRBV9 and TRBJ1-3; D unresolved. CDR1 is SGDLS and CDR2 is YYNGEE in the germline V gene. CDR3 size: 15 residues. With 4 bases removed from V and 0 bases from J, the gap between germline ends came to 11 bases. The CDR3 is CASSSRDYSGNTIYF. The CDR3 DNA follows: TGTGCCAGCAGCTCCCGGGATTACTCTGGAAACACCATATATTTT.

A word on this clonotype: This could be a read error, since a much larger clone is one nucleotide away. The chain employs TRBV24-1 and TRBJ2-3, with D possibly being TRBD1 or TRBD2 (5 bases each). The CDR3 is 14 residues long. Germline V CDR1 and CDR2: KGHDR, SFDVKD. The CDR3 is CDTSVGVMADTQYF. For the CDR3, the DNA is TGTGACACCAGTGTGGGGGTAATGGCAGATACGCAGTATTTT.

This clonotype was counted between two and nine times. The chain recombines TRBV10-3 with TRBJ2-3, with 12 bases aligning to TRBD2. V lost 11 bases, J lost 0 bases, and 3 bases stayed unmatched. Germline V CDR1 and CDR2: ENHRY, SYGVKD. CDR3 length equals 14 residues. The CDR3 DNA follows: TGTGCCCTGGGACTAGCGGGTAGCACAGATACGCAGTATTTT. This encodes CALGLAGSTDTQYF.